A single sample is the source of the 27 T cell receptor beta chains below, sequenced in a study of PD-1 blockade in classical Hodgkin lymphoma (dated by TCRdb to 2018 to 2020). Library method: the immunoSEQ multiplex PCR assay. What TCRdb holds here is the immuneACCESS table cut down to in-frame rearrangements. Part of the clones is not present; checked against another copy, under half of the missing clones reflect an unresolved V gene, and the others are unexplained. This sample lists 31,000 or so clones; about 71% were detected once. Approximately 4.3% of the sample is taken by the ten largest. The time point label for this specimen denotes: cycle 2 day 1 (C2D1) of nivolumab. Relapse after autologous stem cell transplantation had occurred in all trial patients, and cohorts A, B and C were distinguished by prior brentuximab vedotin exposure. The material sequenced was peripheral blood mononuclear cells (PBMCs), taken before the second cycle of nivolumab. The origin of the receptors is a human donor with classical Hodgkin lymphoma.

This sequence joins TRBV13 and TRBJ1-1; possibly TRBD1 for D (5 bases). Germline CDR1 PRHDT, CDR2 FYEKMQ (reference sequence). Trimming took 2 bases from V and 2 from J, leaving 18 bases between them. There are 17 residues in the CDR3. The CDR3 DNA reads TGTGCCAGCAGCTTACCTAATTGGGGGTCCGACAACACTGAAGCTTTCTTT. This codes for CASSLPNWGSDNTEAFF.

In this sample, this clone turned up a few times. This rearrangement joins TRBV6-5 to TRBJ1-2; D ambiguous. This CDR3 is built from 15 residues. The ends were cut back, 7 bases at V and 4 bases at J, with 19 bases in the middle. Germline V gene sequence: CDR1 MNHEY, CDR2 SVGAGI. CDR3 residues: CASTRSGRAGYGYTF. For the CDR3, the DNA is TGTGCCAGCACCAGATCCGGGCGGGCTGGCTATGGCTACACCTTC.

The chain recombines TRBV7-2 with TRBJ2-4; the D call may be TRBD1 or TRBD2 (6 bases each). From germline, CDR1 is SGHTA and CDR2 FQGNSA. The CDR3 covers 19 residues. V was pared by 2 bases and J by 0 bases, with 20 bases between. The CDR3: CASSLRGPLGALAKNIQYF. CDR3 sequence (DNA): TGTGCCAGCAGCTTACGGGGGCCACTGGGGGCCCTAGCCAAAAACATTCAGTACTTC. The full variable domain, completed using reference TRBV7-2 and TRBJ2-4, is GAGVSQSPSNKVTEKGKDVELRCDPISGHTALYWYRQSLGQGLEFLIYFQGNSAPDKSGLPSDRFSAERTGGSVSTLTIQRTQQEDSAVYLCASSLRGPLGALAKNIQYFGAGTRLSVL.

The chain recombines TRBV30 with TRBJ2-2; 10 bases line up with TRBD2. CDR3 length equals 18 residues. Losses at the gene ends were 0 bases for V and 2 bases for J; bases not matched to a gene: 9. Germline lookup yields CDR1 GTSNPN and CDR2 SVGIG (reference sequence). The CDR3 sequence: CAWSVWLAGAVNTGELFF. In nucleotides, the CDR3 is TGTGCCTGGAGTGTTTGGCTAGCGGGAGCTGTAAACACCGGGGAGCTGTTTTTT.

This clone turned up a few times. The chain couples TRBV5-1 to TRBJ2-2; D gene ambiguous. The V end was cut by 4 bases, the J end by 9 bases, with 13 bases between. Germline CDR1 is SGHRS and CDR2 is YFSETQ. This CDR3 spans 13 amino acids. CDR3 loop: CASSPPDGWELFF. The CDR3 nucleotides read TGCGCCAGCAGCCCCCCGGATGGTTGGGAGCTGTTTTTT. Looking up the rest from reference TRBV5-1 and TRBJ2-2 gives the full variable domain: KAGVTQTPRYLIKTRGQQVTLSCSPISGHRSVSWYQQTPGQGLQFLFEYFSETQRNKGNFPGRFSGRQFSNSRSEMNVSTLELGDSALYLCASSPPDGWELFFGEGSRLTVL.

The chain couples TRBV5-1 to TRBJ1-4; D uncertain. The V gene's germline CDR1 is SGHRS and CDR2 YFSETQ. Trimming left V 0 bases short and J 11 bases short, with 8 bases between. This CDR3 is 12 amino acids long. The CDR3 loop is CASSLEASKLFF. In nucleotides, the CDR3 is TGCGCCAGCAGCTTGGAGGCTTCCAAACTGTTTTTT.

The chain couples TRBV7-9 to TRBJ2-5; TRBD2 matches 9 bases. This CDR3 region has 13 residues. V lost 3 bases and J lost 5; bases outside the gene matches: 1. CDR1 SEHNR and CDR2 FQNEAQ come from the germline V gene (reference sequence). In nucleotides, the CDR3 is TGTGCCAGCAGCTTCAGCGGGGGGGAGACCCAGTACTTC. Amino acid sequence: CASSFSGGETQYF.

This sequence joins TRBV19 and TRBJ2-2, with TRBD2 matching 10 bases. Germline loops: CDR1 LNHDA, CDR2 SQIVND (reference sequence). V was clipped by 3 bases and J by 5 bases; unmatched bases: 6. The CDR3 loop spans 16 amino acids. Here the CDR3 reads CASSIRGLAPTGELFF. CDR3 nucleotides: TGTGCCAGTAGTATTCGGGGACTAGCGCCTACCGGGGAGCTGTTTTTT.

DNA of the CDR3: TGTGCCAGCAGCCCGACTCGAAACTATGGCTACACCTTC. This encodes CASSPTRNYGYTF. This chain joins TRBV6-5 and TRBJ1-2; D gene ambiguous. Germline V gene lookup returns CDR1 MNHEY and CDR2 SVGAGI. The length of the CDR3 is 13 residues. V was trimmed by 6 bases and J by 2 bases, leaving 10 bases between them.

V and J are TRBV6-5 and TRBJ2-5, with D unclear. CDR1 and CDR2 (germline): MNHEY, SVGAGI. V was trimmed by 0 bases and J by 4 bases, leaving 6 bases between them. This CDR3 has 13 residues. The chain's CDR3 is CASSYSISETQYF. CDR3 bases: TGTGCCAGCAGTTACTCGATCTCAGAGACCCAGTACTTC.

The rearrangement links TRBV10-2 to TRBJ2-5; TRBD2 agrees at 9 bases. Germline CDR1 and CDR2: WSHSY and SAAADI. The CDR3 length is 15 residues. V trimming: 2 bases; J trimming: 5 bases; junction bases outside the gene matches: 6. CDR3 region: CASSEQRGVRETQYF. CDR3 sequence (DNA): TGCGCCAGCAGTGAGCAGCGGGGGGTGCGCGAGACCCAGTACTTC.

A single count supports this clone. This chain links TRBV6-5 with TRBJ1-3; D not certain. The CDR3 contains 13 residues. V gave up 2 bases and J gave up 8 bases, with 10 bases separating them. The V gene's germline CDR1 is MNHEY and CDR2 SVGAGI. The CDR3 region has the DNA TGTGCCAGCAGTTACCTCGGGTCTCACACCATATATTTT. Translation gives CASSYLGSHTIYF.

The genes are TRBV2 and TRBJ1-4; no firm D call. V lost 3 bases, J lost 7 bases, and 12 bases lay in between. The germline gives CDR1 SNHLY, CDR2 FYNNEI. The CDR3 is 14 residues long. CDR3 nucleotides: TGTGCCAGCAGTGACACCGCCTTGCGTGAAAAACTGTTTTTT. Its translation is CASSDTALREKLFF.

The CDR3 coding sequence is TGTGCCAGCAGTGCTTCGAGACAGCAGAACACTGAAGCTTTCTTT. The encoded protein is CASSASRQQNTEAFF. The rearrangement uses TRBV6-6 and TRBJ1-1, with D perhaps TRBD1 (5 bases). Germline V gives CDR1 MNHNY, CDR2 SVGAGI (reference sequence). The CDR3 covers 15 residues. The V end lost 5 bases, the J end lost 1 base, and 14 bases lay between the germline ends.

The chain joins TRBV7-6 to TRBJ2-3; 10 bases are shared with TRBD2. This CDR3 region has 18 residues. Germline V gene lookup returns CDR1 SGHVS and CDR2 FNYEAQ. J gave up 1 base and V 4 bases, and 11 bases lay outside the gene matches. The CDR3 nucleotides read TGTGCCAGCAGCTCCCGACCCGCTCTAGCGGGAGGCACAGATACGCAGTATTTT. The encoded protein is CASSSRPALAGGTDTQYF.

This clone was picked up one time. The gene calls are TRBV19 and TRBJ2-7, with D hard to call. The V gene lost 3 bases and the J gene lost 6 bases, with 12 bases spanning the gap. This CDR3 is built from 13 residues. The germline V gene encodes CDR1 LNHDA and CDR2 SQIVND (reference sequence). CDR3 sequence: CASSITGLGEQYF. The CDR3 bases are TGTGCCAGTAGTATTACGGGTCTGGGCGAGCAGTACTTC. Supplemented by reference TRBV19 and TRBJ2-7, the full variable domain reads DGGITQSPKYLFRKEGQNVTLSCEQNLNHDAMYWYRQDPGQGLRLIYYSQIVNDFQKGDIAEGYSVSREKKESFPLTVTSAQKNPTAFYLCASSITGLGEQYFGPGTRLTVT.

This clone turned up a few times. CDR3 residues: CASSEWDNRNQPQHF. CDR3 nucleotide sequence: TGTGCCAGCAGTGAATGGGACAATCGCAATCAGCCCCAGCATTTT. This rearrangement joins TRBV6-1 to TRBJ1-5, with D possibly TRBD1 on 6 matching bases. Trimming left V 2 bases short and J 2 bases short, with 10 bases between. The V gene's germline CDR1 is MNHNS and CDR2 SASEGT. The CDR3 has 15 amino acids.

A few counts support this clone. V usage is TRBV5-6 and J usage is TRBJ1-1; TRBD1 might be the D (6 bases). Germline assignment: CDR1 SGHDT and CDR2 YYEEEE. V was shortened by 4 bases and J by 0 bases, with 13 bases between the two germline ends. This CDR3 contains 15 residues. DNA for the CDR3: TGTGCCAGCAGCATGGACAGTCGTATGAACACTGAAGCTTTCTTT. Translated, it gives CASSMDSRMNTEAFF.

The gene calls are TRBV6-5 and TRBJ2-3, with TRBD1 matching 10 bases. J lost 6 bases, V lost 3 bases, and 3 bases had no gene match. Germline V lookup: CDR1 MNHEY, CDR2 SVGAGI. The CDR3 has 14 amino acids. Here the CDR3 reads CASSYGQGVDTQYF. CDR3 DNA: TGTGCCAGCAGTTATGGACAGGGGGTGGATACGCAGTATTTT.

The gene calls are TRBV5-1 and TRBJ2-5; TRBD1 agrees at 9 bases. The ends lost 2 bases at V and 4 bases at J; junction bases unmatched: 3. Germline V gives CDR1 SGHRS, CDR2 YFSETQ. There are 14 residues in the CDR3. The CDR3 protein is CASSLTGGSETQYF. The CDR3 region has the DNA TGCGCCAGCAGCTTAACAGGGGGCTCAGAGACCCAGTACTTC.

This clone was seen only a few times. This sequence joins TRBV25-1 and TRBJ1-2; no definite D call. The CDR3 has 13 amino acids. The ends were cut back, 3 bases at V and 4 bases at J, with 9 bases in the middle. Per germline, CDR1 MGHDK and CDR2 SYGVNS. CDR3 coding DNA: TGTGCCAGCAGTGAGCCGGGGATCTATGGCTACACCTTC. The encoded protein is CASSEPGIYGYTF.

This chain links TRBV7-2 with TRBJ1-5; D uncertain. This CDR3 region has 14 residues. The germline gives CDR1 SGHTA, CDR2 FQGNSA. Trimming left V 1 base short and J 2 bases short, with 6 bases between. The CDR3 spells CASSLVKRNQPQHF. The CDR3, as DNA: TGTGCCAGCAGCTTAGTGAAGCGCAATCAGCCCCAGCATTTT. The variable domain in full, completed from reference TRBV7-2 and TRBJ1-5, reads GAGVSQSPSNKVTEKGKDVELRCDPISGHTALYWYRQSLGQGLEFLIYFQGNSAPDKSGLPSDRFSAERTGGSVSTLTIQRTQQEDSAVYLCASSLVKRNQPQHFGDGTRLSIL.

The gene calls are TRBV7-6 and TRBJ1-6; 7 bases are shared with TRBD1. The CDR3 has 15 residues. Germline loops: CDR1 SGHVS, CDR2 FNYEAQ. J was trimmed by 7 bases and V by 5 bases; bases with no gene match: 8. In DNA, the CDR3 is TGTGCCAGCAGCCAACAACAGGGGAGCAATTCACCCCTCCACTTT. Protein sequence: CASSQQQGSNSPLHF.

This sequence joins TRBV30 and TRBJ2-3; D is unclear. Germline V gene sequence: CDR1 GTSNPN, CDR2 SVGIG (reference sequence). Trimming pared 0 bases from V and 3 bases from J, leaving 7 bases between. The length of the CDR3 is 13 residues. CDR3 amino acids: CAWSVLGTDTQYF. DNA for the CDR3: TGTGCCTGGAGTGTACTTGGGACAGATACGCAGTATTTT.

This chain uses TRBV7-6 with TRBJ2-5; D ambiguous. V lost 4 bases and J 0 bases, leaving 15 bases between the germline ends. The length of the CDR3 is 16 residues. Germline CDR1 is SGHVS and CDR2 is FNYEAQ. CDR3 sequence reads: CASSSSSGPYQETQYF. The CDR3 DNA reads TGTGCCAGCAGCTCTTCTAGTGGGCCGTACCAAGAGACCCAGTACTTC.

The chain recombines TRBV19 with TRBJ2-3; 7 positions agree with TRBD2. The CDR3 consists of 17 residues. Germline CDR1 and CDR2: LNHDA and SQIVND (reference sequence). Trimming at V came to 7 bases and at J to 3 bases, leaving 16 bases not matched to a gene. CDR3 region: CASNPSGARGGTDTQYF. The CDR3 DNA reads as TGTGCCAGTAACCCCAGCGGGGCTAGGGGTGGAACAGATACGCAGTATTTT. The whole variable domain, remainder taken from reference TRBV19 and TRBJ2-3, is DGGITQSPKYLFRKEGQNVTLSCEQNLNHDAMYWYRQDPGQGLRLIYYSQIVNDFQKGDIAEGYSVSREKKESFPLTVTSAQKNPTAFYLCASNPSGARGGTDTQYFGPGTRLTVL.

The genes are TRBV5-6 and TRBJ1-4, with D perhaps matching TRBD1 (5 bases). The V gene's germline CDR1 is SGHDT and CDR2 YYEEEE. V shed 0 bases and J shed 7 bases, with 10 bases lying between them. The CDR3 consists of 14 residues. Here the CDR3 DNA reads TGTGCCAGCAGCTTGGGAGGGGTCAGTGAAAAACTGTTTTTT. It codes for CASSLGGVSEKLFF.